Listed here are 21 T cell receptor beta chains from one sample, sequenced in a study of cytomegalovirus exposure and HLA in healthy donors. Method: immunoSEQ multiplex PCR; TCRdb's copy keeps in-frame clones and lacks some. The repertoire holds approximately 210,000 clones, with about 90% as singletons. The sequencing input was PBMCs. These receptors all stem from a woman between 18 and 29 years old in good health and CMV-seronegative.

This clone was observed once. The J gene is TRBJ1-2, the V gene TRBV19; maybe TRBD1 (5 bases). The germline gives CDR1 LNHDA, CDR2 SQIVND (reference sequence). V lost 7 bases to trimming and J lost 3 bases, with 12 bases between them. This CDR3 is built from 13 residues. CDR3 DNA sequence: TGTGCCAGTAAAGTACAGACAGACTATGGCTACACCTTC. It codes for CASKVQTDYGYTF.

The gene calls are TRBV28 and TRBJ2-4; D perhaps matches TRBD1 (6 bases). The ends were cut back, 7 bases at V and 14 bases at J, with 18 bases in the middle. The CDR3 sequence is 12 residues long. Germline-derived CDR1 and CDR2 are MDHEN and SYDVKM. CDR3 nucleotides: TGTGCCAGCACCTCCGGGACACGGGTAAAGTACTTC. Protein: CASTSGTRVKYF.

This sequence joins TRBV4-2 and TRBJ1-1; D is uncertain. The CDR3 is 16 amino acids. V was pared by 1 base and J by 3 bases, with 15 bases between. Germline V CDR1 and CDR2: LGHNA, YNFKEQ. The CDR3 bases are TGTGCCAGCAGCCAAGTTCCCCCAGCGGAATACACTGAAGCTTTCTTT. Protein sequence: CASSQVPPAEYTEAFF.

This clone was seen many times. The V and J genes are TRBV7-2 and TRBJ2-2; D is ambiguous. V lost 5 bases and J 1 base, leaving 11 bases between the germline ends. Germline V gene sequence: CDR1 SGHTA, CDR2 FQGNSA. CDR3 size: 15 residues. The CDR3 coding sequence is TGTGCCAGCAGCCTTCACGGTGGGAACACCGGGGAGCTGTTTTTT. Translation: CASSLHGGNTGELFF.

The V and J genes are TRBV28 and TRBJ1-2; D remains ambiguous. V was cut by 3 bases and J by 5 bases, with 7 bases left in between. CDR1 and CDR2 (germline): MDHEN, SYDVKM. The length of the CDR3 is 12 residues. CDR3 in amino acids: CASSFNPYGYTF. The CDR3 coding sequence is TGTGCCAGCAGTTTTAATCCTTATGGCTACACCTTC.

The chain recombines TRBV5-1 with TRBJ2-7; TRBD1 aligns across 8 bases. The V gene's germline CDR1 is SGHRS and CDR2 YFSETQ. The V segment lost 4 bases and the J segment 4 bases; nucleotides outside the gene matches: 4. This CDR3 region has 13 residues. The CDR3 here is CASSTGGGYEQYF. CDR3 nucleotide sequence: TGCGCCAGCAGCACAGGGGGTGGGTACGAGCAGTACTTC.

This sequence joins TRBV14 and TRBJ2-1; TRBD1 aligns across 10 bases. Germline loops: CDR1 SGHDN, CDR2 FVKESK. With V trimmed by 6 bases and J by 7 bases, 6 bases remained unmatched. The CDR3 is made up of 14 amino acids. This chain's CDR3 is CASSRQGANNEQFF. The CDR3 DNA follows: TGTGCCAGCAGTCGACAGGGGGCAAATAATGAGCAGTTCTTC.

This chain connects TRBV27 to TRBJ2-7, with D perhaps matching TRBD1 (6 bases). Germline CDR1 is MNHEY and CDR2 is SMNVEV (reference sequence). V was pared by 5 bases and J by 2 bases, with 16 bases between. The CDR3 consists of 15 residues. The CDR3 sequence is CASSPSPGTTYEQYF. CDR3 coding DNA: TGTGCCAGCAGTCCTAGCCCCGGGACAACCTACGAGCAGTACTTC.

V gene TRBV6-5 combines with J gene TRBJ1-2; D is possibly TRBD1 (6 bases). Between the trimmed V and J ends, which lost 4 bases and 4 bases, there was a span of 10 bases. This CDR3 has 13 amino acids. Looked up from germline, CDR1 is MNHEY and CDR2 is SVGAGI. The CDR3 DNA reads TGTGCCAGCAGTTCCGGGGGGCTCTATGGCTACACCTTC. This codes for CASSSGGLYGYTF.

A single count supports this clone. The same CDR3 arises from other DNA sequences in this sample as well. This chain connects TRBV19 to TRBJ1-1; weak D call: TRBD1 (6 bases). This CDR3 spans 14 amino acids. Germline CDR1 reads LNHDA; CDR2 reads SQIVND (reference sequence). Trimming removed 3 bases from V and 0 bases from J, with 8 bases in between. The CDR3, as DNA: TGTGCCAGTAGTATGGACAGCCTGAACACTGAAGCTTTCTTT. The encoded protein is CASSMDSLNTEAFF.

The J gene is TRBJ2-7, the V gene TRBV7-2, with a possible D match to TRBD2 (5 bases). Germline CDR1 reads SGHTA; CDR2 reads FQGNSA. CDR3 length equals 12 residues. Trimming left V 5 bases short and J 7 bases short, with 12 bases between. CDR3 DNA: TGTGCCAGCAGCCGCAGGACGGGGGAGCAGTACTTC. Translating it yields CASSRRTGEQYF. Supplemented by reference TRBV7-2 and TRBJ2-7, the full variable domain reads GAGVSQSPSNKVTEKGKDVELRCDPISGHTALYWYRQSLGQGLEFLIYFQGNSAPDKSGLPSDRFSAERTGGSVSTLTIQRTQQEDSAVYLCASSRRTGEQYFGPGTRLTVT.

This sequence joins TRBV6-1 and TRBJ1-1; a weak D match, TRBD1 (6 bases). Trimming cost V 4 bases and J 6 bases, with 18 bases left between them. Germline V gene data show CDR1 as MNHNS and CDR2 as SASEGT. The CDR3 covers 15 residues. CDR3: CASSGLGGGYAEAFF. CDR3 nucleotide sequence: TGTGCCAGCAGTGGGCTGGGAGGGGGTTACGCTGAAGCTTTCTTT.

The V and J genes are TRBV7-6 and TRBJ2-1, with TRBD2 as a possible D gene (5 bases). Per germline, CDR1 SGHVS and CDR2 FNYEAQ. V shed 3 bases and J shed 0 bases, with 15 bases lying between them. The CDR3 contains 17 residues. The CDR3 region is CASSFLGARSSYNEQFF. The DNA of the CDR3 is TGTGCCAGCAGCTTTTTGGGAGCTCGCAGCTCCTACAATGAGCAGTTCTTC.

The genes are TRBV6-6 and TRBJ2-2, with D perhaps TRBD1 (5 bases). The CDR3 spans 15 residues. V was cut by 2 bases and J by 1 base, with 8 bases left in between. CDR1 is MNHNY, CDR2 SVGAGI, per germline (reference sequence). CDR3 loop: CASSYLGQNTGELFF. CDR3 in DNA: TGTGCCAGCAGTTACCTAGGACAGAACACCGGGGAGCTGTTTTTT.

The DNA for the CDR3 is TGTGCCAGCAGCTCTTATGGGACTAGCGGGAATTACAATGAGCAGTTCTTC. Its protein product is CASSSYGTSGNYNEQFF. This chain joins TRBV7-9 and TRBJ2-1; 13 bases are a match to TRBD2. The CDR3 runs 17 residues. The germline V gene has CDR1 SEHNR and CDR2 FQNEAQ (reference sequence). V was clipped by 4 bases and J by 4 bases; unmatched bases: 7.

In its sample, this clone was seen once. This sequence joins TRBV28 and TRBJ1-5, with 7 nucleotides matching TRBD1. Germline CDR1 MDHEN, CDR2 SYDVKM. The V segment lost 10 bases and the J segment 0 bases; nucleotides outside the gene matches: 12. The CDR3 has 16 amino acids. This CDR3 is CATLGGSTYSNQPQHF. DNA for the CDR3: TGTGCCACCTTAGGGGGCTCTACCTATAGCAATCAGCCCCAGCATTTT.

The chain employs TRBV4-1 and TRBJ2-3; TRBD1 agrees at 8 bases. Germline CDR1 and CDR2: MGHRA and YSYEKL. CDR3 length: 16 residues. J was trimmed by 5 bases and V by 1 base; bases with no gene match: 8. The CDR3 sequence: CASSQVGQGAKDTQYF. The CDR3 DNA reads as TGCGCCAGCAGCCAAGTAGGGCAGGGGGCGAAAGATACGCAGTATTTT.

This chain connects TRBV5-1 to TRBJ2-1, with D maybe TRBD2 (5 bases). Germline lookup yields CDR1 SGHRS and CDR2 YFSETQ. The CDR3 has 17 amino acids. The V and J ends lost 6 bases and 5 bases respectively, with 24 bases between them. The CDR3, as DNA: TGCGCCAGCACCCAAGCATCCCCGGGGTCGCTAAACAATGAGCAGTTCTTC. This encodes CASTQASPGSLNNEQFF.

This clone was detected a few times. The rearrangement links TRBV7-8 to TRBJ2-3; D ambiguous. V lost 4 bases, J lost 7 bases, and 9 bases lay in between. The CDR3 contains 12 residues. CDR1 is SGHVS, CDR2 FQNEAQ, per germline. CDR3 residues: CASSSLLNTQYF. The CDR3, as DNA: TGTGCCAGCAGCTCCTTACTTAATACGCAGTATTTT.

This clone has more than one count but fewer than ten. The rearrangement uses TRBV15 and TRBJ1-1; a weak D match, TRBD1 (5 bases). CDR1 is LNHNV and CDR2 is YYDKDF in the germline V gene (reference sequence). The V gene lost 2 bases and the J gene lost 1 base, with 11 bases spanning the gap. This CDR3 comprises 15 residues. The CDR3 sequence: CATSRSRGENTEAFF. In nucleotides, the CDR3 is TGTGCCACCAGCAGATCCCGGGGGGAGAACACTGAAGCTTTCTTT.

The chain recombines TRBV4-1 with TRBJ1-4; 8 bases are shared with TRBD1. The length of the CDR3 is 17 residues. Trimming cost V 3 bases and J 8 bases; bases outside gene matches: 14. The germline gives CDR1 MGHRA, CDR2 YSYEKL. CDR3 sequence reads: CASSHRWGDRGREKLFF. CDR3 nucleotide sequence: TGCGCCAGCAGCCACCGTTGGGGCGACAGGGGTAGGGAAAAACTGTTTTTT.